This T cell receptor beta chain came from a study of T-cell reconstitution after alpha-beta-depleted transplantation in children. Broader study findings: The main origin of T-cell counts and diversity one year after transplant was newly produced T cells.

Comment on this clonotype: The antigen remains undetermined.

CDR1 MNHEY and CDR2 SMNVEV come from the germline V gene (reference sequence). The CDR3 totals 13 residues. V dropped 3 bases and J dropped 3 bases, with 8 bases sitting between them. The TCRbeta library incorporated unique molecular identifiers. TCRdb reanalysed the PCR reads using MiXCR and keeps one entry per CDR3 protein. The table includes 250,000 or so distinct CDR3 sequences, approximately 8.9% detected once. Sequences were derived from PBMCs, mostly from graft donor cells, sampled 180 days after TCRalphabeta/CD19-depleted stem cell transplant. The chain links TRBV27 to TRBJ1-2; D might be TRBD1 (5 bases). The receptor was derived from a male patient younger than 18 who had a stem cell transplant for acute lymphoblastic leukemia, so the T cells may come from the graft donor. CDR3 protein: CASSLTADYGYTF. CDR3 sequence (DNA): TGTGCCAGCAGTTTGACAGCCGACTATGGCTACACCTTC.